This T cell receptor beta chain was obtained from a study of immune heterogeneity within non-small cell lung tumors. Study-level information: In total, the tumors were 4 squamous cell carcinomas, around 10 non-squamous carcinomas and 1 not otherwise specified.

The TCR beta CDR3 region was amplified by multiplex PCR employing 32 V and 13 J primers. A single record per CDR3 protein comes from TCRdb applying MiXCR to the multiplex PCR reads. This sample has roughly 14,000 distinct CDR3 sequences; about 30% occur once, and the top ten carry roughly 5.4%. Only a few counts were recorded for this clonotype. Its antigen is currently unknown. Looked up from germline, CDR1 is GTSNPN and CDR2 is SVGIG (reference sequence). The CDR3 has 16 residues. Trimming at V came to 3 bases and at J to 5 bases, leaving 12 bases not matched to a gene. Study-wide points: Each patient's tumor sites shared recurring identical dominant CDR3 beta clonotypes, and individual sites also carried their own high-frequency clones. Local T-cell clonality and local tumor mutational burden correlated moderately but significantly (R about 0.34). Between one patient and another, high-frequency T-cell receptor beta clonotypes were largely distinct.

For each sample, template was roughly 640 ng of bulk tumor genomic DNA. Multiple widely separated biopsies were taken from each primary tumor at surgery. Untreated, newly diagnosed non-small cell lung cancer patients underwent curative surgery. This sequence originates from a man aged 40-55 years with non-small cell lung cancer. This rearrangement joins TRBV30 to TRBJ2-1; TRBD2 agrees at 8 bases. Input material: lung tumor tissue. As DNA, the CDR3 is TGTGCCTGGAGCTTCCCGGGACTAGGACTGGACAATGAGCAGTTCTTC. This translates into CAWSFPGLGLDNEQFF. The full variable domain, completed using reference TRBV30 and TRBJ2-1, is SQTIHQWPATLVQPVGSPLSLECTVEGTSNPNLYWYRQAAGRGLQLLFYSVGIGQISSEVPQNLSASRPQDRQFILSSKKLLLSDSGFYLCAWSFPGLGLDNEQFFGPGTRLTVL.